In its sample, the clone carrying this TCR beta chain was seen once. The sample belongs to a study of blood T cell repertoires in COVID-19. Across the study: The United States, Italy and Spain were the sources of the acute and convalescent COVID-19 samples.

The CDR3 extends over 15 amino acids. Germline loops: CDR1 SGHNT, CDR2 YENEEA. V lost 2 bases, J lost 0 bases, and 2 bases stayed unmatched. Profiled with immunoSEQ multiplex PCR; TCRdb holds only in-frame clones, not every one. The repertoire holds just under 45,000 clones, with 75% to 90% as singletons. Input material: peripheral blood. This clonotype was sampled from an elderly woman in a cohort sampled during active or convalescent COVID-19. V and J are TRBV11-3 and TRBJ1-2; 8 nucleotides match TRBD1. The DNA of the CDR3 is TGTGCCAGCAGCTTATTGGGACAGGCTAACTATGGCTACACCTTC. Translation gives CASSLLGQANYGYTF.